This TCR beta chain was profiled in a study of Ad26.COV2.S vaccination and SARS-CoV-2 variants. The study, taken as a whole, reports: Non-spike TCR breadth did not differ much between vaccine and placebo recipients.

This clone was observed many times. Its target is unknown. Libraries were prepared by immunoSEQ multiplex PCR; TCRdb keeps only in-frame clonotypes and omits some of them. The sample has some 300,000 clones, around 81% seen once; the top ten hold 2% to 2.5%. This CDR3 is built from 14 residues. Trimming shortened V by 0 bases and J by 4 bases, and 10 bases separated the two germline ends. The germline gives CDR1 SGHKS, CDR2 YYEKEE (reference sequence). Treatment indicated: roughly 18 received Ad26.COV2.S at low or high dose, single or two shots; 5 received placebo; per-sample allocation not given. Sampling happened 63 days after the first vaccine or placebo injection.

V usage is TRBV5-5 and J usage is TRBJ1-2; D unresolved. The sequence was obtained from a person between 18 and 59 years old who received the Ad26.COV2.S COVID-19 vaccine or a placebo. The material sequenced was peripheral blood, taken in a trial of Ad26.COV2.S vaccine versus placebo. The CDR3 DNA follows: TGTGCCAGCAGCTTGGAGGAGGGCCGCTATGGCTACACCTTC. Translated: CASSLEEGRYGYTF.